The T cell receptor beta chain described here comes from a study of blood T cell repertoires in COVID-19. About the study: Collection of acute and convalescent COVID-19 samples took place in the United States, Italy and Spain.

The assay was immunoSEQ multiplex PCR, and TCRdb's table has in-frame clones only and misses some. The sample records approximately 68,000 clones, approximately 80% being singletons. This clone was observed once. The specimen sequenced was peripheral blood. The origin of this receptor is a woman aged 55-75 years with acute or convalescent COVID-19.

The DNA of the CDR3 is TGTGCCAGCAGCTCCGGGACAGGGTGGGCTGAAGCTTTCTTT. It is translated as CASSSGTGWAEAFF. This chain connects TRBV5-4 to TRBJ1-1; 9 bases match TRBD1. Looked up from germline, CDR1 is SGHNT and CDR2 is YYREEE (reference sequence). The length of the CDR3 is 14 residues. V was pared by 3 bases and J by 6 bases, with 6 bases of the junction left unmatched.